These 14 T cell receptor beta chains were all obtained from the same sample, sequenced in a study of shared clonotypes between healthy human individuals. Profiling relied on immunoSEQ multiplex PCR, and the TCRdb table lists in-frame clones only, not all of them. In the table there are around 500,000 clones, roughly 80% of which are singletons. Sequencing used PBMCs. The receptors here all came from a woman aged 35 to 49 in good health. Some clones in this sample may be carry-over from other donors' samples.

Details on this clone: Only one base separates this from a far larger clonotype, so it likely reflects a read error. The CDR3 is CASSQDSESHNEQFF. The CDR3, as DNA: TGTGCCAGCAGCCAAGATAGCGAGAGTCATAATGAGCAGTTCTTC. J is TRBJ2-1 and V is TRBV4-2; tentative D call: TRBD2 (5 bases). Germline-derived CDR1 and CDR2 are LGHNA and YNFKEQ. Trimming left V 0 bases short and J 7 bases short, with 13 bases between. The CDR3 consists of 15 residues.

This clone turned up a few times. The chain uses TRBV5-4 and TRBJ2-5; either TRBD1 or TRBD2 may supply D (6 bases each). The V gene's germline CDR1 is SGHNT and CDR2 YYREEE (reference sequence). The length of the CDR3 is 14 residues. Trimming took 5 bases from V and 5 from J, leaving 16 bases between them. The CDR3 here is CASRVGSQGETQYF. Here the CDR3 DNA reads TGTGCCAGCAGGGTCGGGAGCCAGGGGGAGACCCAGTACTTC.

The V gene is TRBV30, the J gene TRBJ1-5; 10 nucleotides align to TRBD1. Germline values: CDR1 GTSNPN, CDR2 SVGIG (reference sequence). The CDR3 has 15 amino acids. The ends lost 2 bases at V and 7 bases at J; junction bases unmatched: 8. This chain's CDR3 is CAWSPRDRGIQPQHF. CDR3 coding DNA: TGTGCCTGGAGTCCCCGGGACAGGGGCATACAGCCCCAGCATTTT. The whole variable domain, filled in from reference TRBV30 and TRBJ1-5, reads SQTIHQWPATLVQPVGSPLSLECTVEGTSNPNLYWYRQAAGRGLQLLFYSVGIGQISSEVPQNLSASRPQDRQFILSSKKLLLSDSGFYLCAWSPRDRGIQPQHFGDGTRLSIL.

The chain joins TRBV11-2 to TRBJ2-1; D might be TRBD1 (6 bases). Germline assignment: CDR1 SGHAT and CDR2 FQNNGV. The CDR3 runs to 14 residues. The V end was cut by 5 bases, the J end by 7 bases, with 15 bases between. The CDR3 loop reads CASSVQGVENEQFF. The DNA of the CDR3 is TGTGCCAGCAGCGTACAGGGTGTGGAAAATGAGCAGTTCTTC.

The chain has TRBV6-1 and TRBJ1-1, with D possibly matching TRBD1 (5 bases). CDR3 length: 13 residues. Trimming shortened V by 10 bases and J by 2 bases, and 14 bases separated the two germline ends. Germline V lookup: CDR1 MNHNS, CDR2 SASEGT. The CDR3 nucleotides read TGTGCCAATCGTGTTGGGGGTAACACTGAAGCTTTCTTT. Translating it yields CANRVGGNTEAFF.

A single count supports this clone. This sequence joins TRBV4-1 and TRBJ2-5, with D tentatively TRBD1 or TRBD2 (7 bases each). The CDR3 has 15 amino acids. Trimming cost V 3 bases and J 5 bases, with 16 bases left between them. CDR1 and CDR2 from the germline V gene are MGHRA and YSYEKL. CDR3: CASSHSQGRGETQYF. The DNA of the CDR3 is TGCGCCAGCAGCCACTCACAGGGGAGGGGGGAGACCCAGTACTTC.

This chain joins TRBV28 and TRBJ1-2, with 9 bases that match TRBD1. CDR1 is MDHEN and CDR2 is SYDVKM in the germline V gene. Trimming took 2 bases from V and 4 from J; bases not matched to a gene: 5. The CDR3 consists of 15 residues. The CDR3 region has the DNA TGTGCCAGCAGTTTACCGGGACAGGGCGCCTATGGCTACACCTTC. The encoded protein is CASSLPGQGAYGYTF.

V gene TRBV30 combines with J gene TRBJ2-3; D is tentatively TRBD1 or TRBD2 (5 bases each). This CDR3 comprises 14 residues. Germline lookup yields CDR1 GTSNPN and CDR2 SVGIG (reference sequence). The V end was cut by 3 bases, the J end by 0 bases, with 10 bases between. This chain's CDR3 is CAWRRGPSTDTQYF. The CDR3 nucleotides read TGTGCCTGGAGAAGGGGACCTAGCACAGATACGCAGTATTTT.

This clone was observed a few times. The V and J genes are TRBV4-3 and TRBJ2-3; 11 bases fit TRBD2. There are 17 residues in the CDR3. After removal of 1 base from V and 4 bases from J, the junction contained 7 bases not matched to a gene. The V gene's germline CDR1 is LGHNA and CDR2 YSLEER. CDR3 amino acids: CASSQGKGLAGADTQYF. CDR3 DNA: TGCGCCAGCAGCCAAGGAAAAGGACTAGCGGGCGCAGATACGCAGTATTTT.

The rearrangement joins TRBV7-2 to TRBJ2-3, with 7 bases matching TRBD2. V dropped 1 base and J dropped 2; count of bases not matched to a gene: 3. This CDR3 contains 15 residues. Germline V CDR1 and CDR2: SGHTA, FQGNSA. In DNA form, the CDR3 reads TGTGCCAGCAGCTTAGGACTAGCCCTCACAGATACGCAGTATTTT. Translation gives CASSLGLALTDTQYF. The whole variable domain, remainder taken from reference TRBV7-2 and TRBJ2-3, is GAGVSQSPSNKVTEKGKDVELRCDPISGHTALYWYRQSLGQGLEFLIYFQGNSAPDKSGLPSDRFSAERTGGSVSTLTIQRTQQEDSAVYLCASSLGLALTDTQYFGPGTRLTVL.

Worth noting for this clone: A read error is the likely source, as a far larger clone sits one nucleotide away. J is TRBJ2-3 and V is TRBV7-9; 10 bases agree with TRBD2. This CDR3 is built from 15 residues. CDR1 and CDR2 from the germline V gene are SEHNR and FQNEAQ (reference sequence). Losses at the gene ends were 2 bases for V and 4 bases for J; bases not matched to a gene: 3. The CDR3 DNA sequence: TGTGCCAGCAGCTTACCTAGCGGGAGTCCAGATACGCAGTATTTT. It specifies CASSLPSGSPDTQYF.

The chain couples TRBV5-1 to TRBJ1-4, with 11 bases aligning to TRBD1. Germline V lookup: CDR1 SGHRS, CDR2 YFSETQ. With V trimmed by 4 bases and J by 8 bases, 7 bases remained unmatched. This CDR3 spans 15 amino acids. The CDR3 DNA sequence: TGCGCCAGCAGCACGAGGACAGGGGGCGGCGAAAAACTGTTTTTT. It specifies CASSTRTGGGEKLFF.

The chain links TRBV7-8 to TRBJ1-5; TRBD1 is a possible D gene (6 bases). Germline CDR1 and CDR2: SGHVS and FQNEAQ. This CDR3 has 15 residues. Trimming took 5 bases from V and 0 from J, leaving 11 bases between them. CDR3 sequence reads: CASSEQGSSNQPQHF. The CDR3 region has the DNA TGTGCCAGCAGCGAACAGGGAAGTAGCAATCAGCCCCAGCATTTT.

J is TRBJ1-2 and V is TRBV30; D is possibly TRBD1 (5 bases). V was clipped by 0 bases and J by 4 bases, with 15 bases between them. The germline gives CDR1 GTSNPN, CDR2 SVGIG (reference sequence). The CDR3 has 15 residues. The CDR3, as DNA: TGTGCCTGGAGTGTAGCCCGGGCAGGGACCTATGGCTACACCTTC. Translation gives CAWSVARAGTYGYTF. The variable domain in full, with the rest retrieved from reference TRBV30 and TRBJ1-2, is SQTIHQWPATLVQPVGSPLSLECTVEGTSNPNLYWYRQAAGRGLQLLFYSVGIGQISSEVPQNLSASRPQDRQFILSSKKLLLSDSGFYLCAWSVARAGTYGYTFGSGTRLTVV.